The clone carrying this TCR beta chain showed up just a few times. The data were obtained in a study of blood T cells in healthy people across ages. Germline values: CDR1 SEHNR, CDR2 FQNEAQ (reference sequence). Trimming shortened V by 4 bases and J by 10 bases, and 21 bases separated the two germline ends. The CDR3 contains 15 residues. Peripheral blood was drawn, 7.5 to 10 milliliters per donor. A second PCR of 7 to 11 cycles used a sample-barcoded 5' primer and a J-beta primer mix. From the 5' RACE reads, TCRdb called clonotypes with MiXCR, one entry per CDR3 protein. Here the sample spans over a million distinct CDR3 sequences, 40% to 45% being singletons.

The source is a woman under 30 in good health. The sequenced sample was blood. The chain carries TRBV7-9 and TRBJ2-3; TRBD2 might be the D (6 bases). The CDR3 bases are TGTGCCAGCAGCTCGGCGGGGCCCGCCTGGAAACCGCAGTATTTT. This codes for CASSSAGPAWKPQYF. Using reference TRBV7-9 and TRBJ2-3 for the parts outside the CDR3, the full variable domain is DTGVSQNPRHKITKRGQNVTFRCDPISEHNRLYWYRQTLGQGPEFLTYFQNEAQLEKSRLLSDRFSAERPKGSFSTLEIQRTEQGDSAMYLCASSSAGPAWKPQYFGPGTRLTVL.